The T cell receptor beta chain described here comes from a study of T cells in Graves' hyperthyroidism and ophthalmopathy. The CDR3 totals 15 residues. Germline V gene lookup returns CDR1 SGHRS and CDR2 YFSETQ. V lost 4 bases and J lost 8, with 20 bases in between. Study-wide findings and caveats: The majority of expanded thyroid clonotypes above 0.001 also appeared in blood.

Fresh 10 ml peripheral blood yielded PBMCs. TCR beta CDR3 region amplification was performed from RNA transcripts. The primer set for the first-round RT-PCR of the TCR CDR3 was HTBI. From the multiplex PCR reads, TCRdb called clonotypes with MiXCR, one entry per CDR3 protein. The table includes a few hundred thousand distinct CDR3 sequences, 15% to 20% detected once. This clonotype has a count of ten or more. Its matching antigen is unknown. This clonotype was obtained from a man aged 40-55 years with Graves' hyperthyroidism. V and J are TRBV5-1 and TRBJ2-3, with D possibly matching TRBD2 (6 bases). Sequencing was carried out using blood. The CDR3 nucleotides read TGCGCCAGCAGCCCAGAGGCGGGAACTCAGGTTACGCAGTATTTT. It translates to CASSPEAGTQVTQYF.